The subject of this entry is one T cell receptor (beta chain). The data originate from a study of spatial heterogeneity in lung cancer. Study overall: Beta-chain sequences were consistently detected more often than alpha-chain sequences. The average appearance count of each unique TCR and UMI combination in raw reads was more than nine.

Described time point: sample taken at primary tumor resection. In each case, whole RNA from tumor, nontumor lung or frozen PBMC was sequenced unsorted. Individual TCR cDNA molecules each bore their own unique molecular identifier. TCRdb reprocessed the 5' RACE reads with MiXCR, giving one entry per CDR3 protein. The sample shows about 26,000 distinct CDR3 sequences, 10% to 15% of them seen only once. The CDR3 is 16 residues long. Germline CDR1 is MGHRA and CDR2 is YSYEKL. Trimming pared 0 bases from V and 6 bases from J, leaving 17 bases between. The input for sequencing was PBMCs, taken at surgery. The chain recombines TRBV4-1 with TRBJ1-1; D call uncertain. The TCR was taken from a female donor with early-stage non-small cell lung cancer. This CDR3 is CASSQESGSRYAEAFF. DNA of the CDR3: TGCGCCAGCAGCCAAGAGAGCGGCAGCCGTTACGCTGAAGCTTTCTTT.